This entry lists 15 T cell receptor beta chains sequenced from one sample in a study of T-cell memory formation after mild COVID-19. TCRdb redid the calling of the 5' RACE reads with MiXCR, one entry per CDR3 protein. The sample records about 270,000 distinct CDR3 sequences, about 17% being singletons. The sequenced sample was PBMCs or a T cell subset sorted from them (not recorded which). The receptor source for this set is a man younger than 35 who had mild COVID-19 (a few samples of this study predate the infection). Cell type and time point are not known.

This clonotype was counted ten times or more. This sequence joins TRBV7-2 and TRBJ1-5; TRBD1 matches at 7 bases. From germline, CDR1 is SGHTA and CDR2 FQGNSA. The CDR3 sequence is 13 residues long. With V trimmed by 3 bases and J by 5 bases, 1 base remained unmatched. CDR3 sequence (DNA): TGTGCCAGCAGCTTTACAGGGGATCAGCCCCAGCATTTT. Protein sequence: CASSFTGDQPQHF.

The V and J genes are TRBV20-1 and TRBJ1-1, with TRBD1 matching over 9 bases. CDR1 is DFQATT and CDR2 is SNEGSKA in the germline V gene (reference sequence). With 6 bases clipped from V and 3 bases from J, the junction kept 5 bases outside the gene matches. This CDR3 spans 13 amino acids. CDR3 bases: TGCAGTGCGGCGGGGACAGGGCACACTGAAGCTTTCTTT. It yields the protein CSAAGTGHTEAFF.

This clonotype has only a few counts. DNA for the CDR3: TGCGCCAGCAGCGGGAGGGACAGGGTGAATGAGCAGTTCTTC. It specifies CASSGRDRVNEQFF. This chain links TRBV5-1 with TRBJ2-1, with 9 bases fitting TRBD1. The ends lost 4 bases at V and 7 bases at J; junction bases unmatched: 6. The CDR3 length is 14 residues. Germline V lookup: CDR1 SGHRS, CDR2 YFSETQ.

This clonotype came up many times. J is TRBJ2-7 and V is TRBV4-1; D not certain. V dropped 0 bases and J dropped 3 bases, with 9 bases sitting between them. Per the germline V gene, CDR1 is MGHRA and CDR2 is YSYEKL. This CDR3 spans 14 amino acids. The CDR3 spells CASSQENSGYEQYV. In DNA, the CDR3 is TGCGCCAGCAGCCAAGAAAACTCCGGCTACGAGCAGTACGTC.

V gene TRBV5-4 combines with J gene TRBJ1-1; maybe TRBD1 (5 bases). V lost 4 bases to trimming and J lost 0 bases, with 19 bases between them. CDR1 and CDR2 (germline): SGHNT, YYREEE (reference sequence). CDR3 length equals 17 residues. CDR3 region: CASSTTYDRFMNTEAFF. The CDR3 DNA reads as TGTGCCAGCAGCACTACTTATGACAGATTCATGAACACTGAAGCTTTCTTT.

This clonotype was recorded many times. The chain has TRBV7-2 and TRBJ1-2; 8 bases match TRBD1. Germline-derived CDR1 and CDR2 are SGHTA and FQGNSA. The CDR3 loop spans 13 amino acids. The V and J ends lost 4 bases and 7 bases, in that order; junction bases with no gene match: 5. CDR3 coding DNA: TGTGCCAGCAGCTCCGGACAGGGAGGTGGCTACACCTTC. Protein product: CASSSGQGGGYTF.

This clonotype was seen more than once but under ten times. The chain has TRBV6-2 or TRBV6-3 and TRBJ1-6; D call uncertain. CDR3 length: 11 residues. V lost 6 bases, J lost 10 bases, and 7 bases lay in between. The germline V gene encodes CDR1 MNHEY and CDR2 SVGEGT. Written as DNA, the CDR3 is TGTGCCAGCAGAGCCGAGTCACCCCTCCACTTT. Residues: CASRAESPLHF.

As for this clonotype: Sequence at one end of the junction differs from germline and may be a read error. The chain joins TRBV20-1 to TRBJ2-2, with 10 nucleotides matching TRBD2. The length of the CDR3 is 16 residues. CDR1 and CDR2 from the germline V gene are DFQATT and SNEGSKA (reference sequence). CDR3 DNA: TGCGGTGCTAGAGTGTTAGCGGGGGGCGATACCGGGGAGCTGTTTTTT. Its protein is CGARVLAGGDTGELFF.

This clonotype was counted only a few times. This CDR3 reads CASSISGDGYTDTQYF. The DNA of the CDR3 is TGTGCCAGCAGCATCAGCGGGGACGGATACACAGATACGCAGTATTTT. The chain links TRBV9 to TRBJ2-3; 7 bases line up with TRBD2. Trimming removed 4 bases from V and 2 bases from J; junction bases left unmatched: 10. The CDR3 extends over 16 amino acids. The V gene's germline CDR1 is SGDLS and CDR2 YYNGEE. The full variable domain, rest sourced from reference TRBV9 and TRBJ2-3, is DSGVTQTPKHLITATGQRVTLRCSPRSGDLSVYWYQQSLDQGLQFLIQYYNGEERAKGNILERFSAQQFPDLHSELNLSSLELGDSALYFCASSISGDGYTDTQYFGPGTRLTVL.

This clonotype has a handful of counts. CDR3 amino acids: CASSLRGAGQSPLHF. CDR3 sequence (DNA): TGTGCCAGCAGTTTAAGGGGGGCAGGGCAGTCACCCCTCCACTTT. V usage is TRBV28 and J usage is TRBJ1-6; TRBD1 might be the D (6 bases). This CDR3 has 15 residues. V was cut by 2 bases and J by 10 bases, with 15 bases left in between. Germline assignment: CDR1 MDHEN and CDR2 SYDVKM. The full variable domain, with the rest looked up from reference TRBV28 and TRBJ1-6, is DVKVTQSSRYLVKRTGEKVFLECVQDMDHENMFWYRQDPGLGLRLIYFSYDVKMKEKGDIPEGYSVSREKKERFSLILESASTNQTSMYLCASSLRGAGQSPLHFGNGTRLTVT.

This rearrangement joins TRBV18 to TRBJ2-1; D might be TRBD2 (5 bases). CDR1 and CDR2 (germline): KGHSH, LQKENI. This CDR3 is 13 amino acids long. The V gene lost 3 bases and the J gene lost 6 bases, with 9 bases spanning the gap. CDR3 coding DNA: TGTGCCAGCTCACCTTCGGGGAGCAATGAGCAGTTCTTC. As protein: CASSPSGSNEQFF.

This sequence joins TRBV12-3 or TRBV12-4 and TRBJ2-1; 8 bases are shared with TRBD2. CDR3 length: 14 residues. Trimming cost V 6 bases and J 6 bases; bases outside gene matches: 7. In DNA, the CDR3 is TGTGCCAGCAGGTCGGGGGGGCCTGGCAATGAGCAGTTCTTC. It encodes CASRSGGPGNEQFF.

This clonotype was detected ten times or more. The chain couples TRBV27 to TRBJ2-7, with D perhaps matching TRBD2 (6 bases). Germline V lookup: CDR1 MNHEY, CDR2 SMNVEV (reference sequence). V shed 3 bases and J shed 1 base, with 13 bases lying between them. CDR3 length: 15 residues. CDR3 sequence: CASSFKAGGSYEQYV. The CDR3 DNA reads as TGTGCCAGCAGTTTTAAGGCCGGGGGATCCTACGAGCAGTACGTC.

Written as DNA, the CDR3 is TGTGCCAGCAGGGTTGAAACTAACACCGGGGAGCTGTTTTTT. Residues: CASRVETNTGELFF. V usage is TRBV2 and J usage is TRBJ2-2; unclear D gene. Trimming took 6 bases from V and 2 from J, leaving 10 bases between them. The CDR3 totals 14 residues. Germline CDR1 is SNHLY and CDR2 is FYNNEI. The full variable domain, completed using reference TRBV2 and TRBJ2-2, is EPEVTQTPSHQVTQMGQEVILRCVPISNHLYFYWYRQILGQKVEFLVSFYNNEISEKSEIFDDQFSVERPDGSNFTLKIRSTKLEDSAMYFCASRVETNTGELFFGEGSRLTVL.

This chain joins TRBV20-1 and TRBJ2-4; possibly TRBD1 or TRBD2 for D (5 bases each). The CDR3 spans 17 residues. Trimming pared 4 bases from V and 2 bases from J, leaving 21 bases between. The V gene's germline CDR1 is DFQATT and CDR2 SNEGSKA (reference sequence). CDR3 DNA: TGCAGTGCTATAGGCTTTATTGTCTGGGGACCCAAAAACATTCAGTACTTC. Protein: CSAIGFIVWGPKNIQYF.